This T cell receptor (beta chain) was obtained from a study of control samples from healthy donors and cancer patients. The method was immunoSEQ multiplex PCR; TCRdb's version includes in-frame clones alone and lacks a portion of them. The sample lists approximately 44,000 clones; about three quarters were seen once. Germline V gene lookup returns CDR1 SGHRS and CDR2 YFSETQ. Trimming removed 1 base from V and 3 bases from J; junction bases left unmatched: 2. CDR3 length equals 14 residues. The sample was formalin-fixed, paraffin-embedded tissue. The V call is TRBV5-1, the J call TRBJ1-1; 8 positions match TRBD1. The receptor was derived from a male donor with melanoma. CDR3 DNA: TGCGCCAGCAGCTTGTTCAGGGGGCACACTGAAGCTTTCTTT. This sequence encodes CASSLFRGHTEAFF.